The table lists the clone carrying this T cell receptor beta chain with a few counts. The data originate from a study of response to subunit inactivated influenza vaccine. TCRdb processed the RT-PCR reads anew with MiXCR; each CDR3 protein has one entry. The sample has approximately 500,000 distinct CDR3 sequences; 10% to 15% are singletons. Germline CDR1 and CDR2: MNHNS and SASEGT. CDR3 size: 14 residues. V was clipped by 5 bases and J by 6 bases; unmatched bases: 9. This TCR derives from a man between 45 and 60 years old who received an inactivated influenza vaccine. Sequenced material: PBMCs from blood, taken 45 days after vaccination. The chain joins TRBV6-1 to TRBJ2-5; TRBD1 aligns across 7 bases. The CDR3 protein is CASSTDRAGQTQYF. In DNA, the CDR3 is TGTGCCAGCAGTACAGACAGGGCTGGGCAGACCCAGTACTTC.